Below, 8 T cell receptor beta chains from the same sample are listed, as sequenced in a study of blood T cell repertoires in COVID-19. The protocol was immunoSEQ multiplex PCR, while the TCRdb copy is restricted to in-frame clones and leaves out a portion. The sample includes some 150,000 clones, about 86% of them seen just once. The specimen was peripheral blood. The receptors stem from a woman aged 60 to 75 with acute or convalescent COVID-19.

The chain recombines TRBV2 with TRBJ2-1; 7 nucleotides agree with TRBD1. V shed 8 bases, J shed 8 bases, and the junction held 6 bases outside the gene matches. Per the germline V gene, CDR1 is SNHLY and CDR2 is FYNNEI. The CDR3 consists of 12 residues. The CDR3 DNA reads TGTGCCAGCGTAGACAGGGTCGATGAGCAGTTCTTC. Its translation: CASVDRVDEQFF.

The chain links TRBV6-6 to TRBJ2-1; 10 positions match TRBD2. The CDR3 is 15 amino acids. V was clipped by 5 bases and J by 7 bases; unmatched bases: 8. CDR1 is MNHNY, CDR2 SVGAGI, per germline (reference sequence). In nucleotides, the CDR3 is TGTGCCAGCAGTACCGGGACTAGCGAGGGGAATGAGCAGTTCTTC. It encodes CASSTGTSEGNEQFF.

V usage is TRBV4-1 and J usage is TRBJ2-1, with D tentatively TRBD2 (6 bases). The CDR3 runs 16 residues. V gave up 0 bases and J gave up 6 bases, with 15 bases separating them. Germline assignment: CDR1 MGHRA and CDR2 YSYEKL. The CDR3 sequence is CASSQDLLAPSNEQFF. The DNA of the CDR3 is TGCGCCAGCAGCCAAGATCTCCTAGCGCCTTCCAATGAGCAGTTCTTC.

The rearrangement uses TRBV6-6 and TRBJ2-2; TRBD2 might be the D (5 bases). V lost 6 bases and J lost 4, with 18 bases in between. Per the germline V gene, CDR1 is MNHNY and CDR2 is SVGAGI (reference sequence). The CDR3 runs 16 residues. DNA of the CDR3: TGTGCCAGCAGGGGCCTCGGGGTCGGCGGCACCGGGGAGCTGTTTTTT. This sequence encodes CASRGLGVGGTGELFF.

This sequence joins TRBV4-3 and TRBJ2-7, with TRBD2 matching 9 bases. Germline assignment: CDR1 LGHNA and CDR2 YSLEER. The CDR3 spans 15 residues. Losses at the gene ends were 1 base for V and 5 bases for J; bases not matched to a gene: 6. DNA of the CDR3: TGCGCCAGCAGCCAAGGGGGCGGGGGGGCGGACGAGCAGTACTTC. Translation: CASSQGGGGADEQYF.

The chain links TRBV18 to TRBJ2-5; 8 bases match TRBD2. Germline CDR1 and CDR2: KGHSH and LQKENI. This CDR3 has 16 amino acids. Trimming took 3 bases from V and 5 from J; bases not matched to a gene: 11. CDR3 nucleotides: TGTGCCAGCTCACCTTCGTACGGGGGGGACGAGGAGACCCAGTACTTC. As protein: CASSPSYGGDEETQYF.

This chain connects TRBV3-1 (or the pseudogene TRBV3-2) to TRBJ1-3, with 8 bases fitting TRBD1. J gave up 2 bases and V 5 bases, and 2 bases lay outside the gene matches. Germline V lookup: CDR1 LGHDT, CDR2 YNNKEL (reference sequence). CDR3 length: 14 residues. CDR3 protein: CASSYRGAGNTIYF. The CDR3 DNA follows: TGTGCCAGCAGCTACAGGGGGGCTGGAAACACCATATATTTT.

A few counts support this clone. The chain has TRBV30 and TRBJ2-7; a possible D gene is TRBD1 (5 bases). The CDR3 extends over 11 amino acids. Between the trimmed V and J ends, which lost 0 bases and 8 bases, there was a span of 8 bases. Looked up from germline, CDR1 is GTSNPN and CDR2 is SVGIG (reference sequence). The CDR3 protein is CAWSVQVQQYF. In DNA form, the CDR3 reads TGTGCCTGGAGTGTACAGGTTCAGCAGTACTTC.